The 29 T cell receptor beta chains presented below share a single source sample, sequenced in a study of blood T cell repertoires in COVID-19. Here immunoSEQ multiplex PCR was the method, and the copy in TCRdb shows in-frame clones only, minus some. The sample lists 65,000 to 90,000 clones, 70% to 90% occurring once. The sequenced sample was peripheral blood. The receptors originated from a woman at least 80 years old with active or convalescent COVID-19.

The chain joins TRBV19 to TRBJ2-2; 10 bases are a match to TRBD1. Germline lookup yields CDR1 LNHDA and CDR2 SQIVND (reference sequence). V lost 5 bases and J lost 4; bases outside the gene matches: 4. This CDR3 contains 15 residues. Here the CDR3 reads CASSPDRGATGELFF. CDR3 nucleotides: TGTGCCAGTAGTCCGGACAGGGGGGCCACCGGGGAGCTGTTTTTT. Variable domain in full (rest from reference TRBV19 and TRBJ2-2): DGGITQSPKYLFRKEGQNVTLSCEQNLNHDAMYWYRQDPGQGLRLIYYSQIVNDFQKGDIAEGYSVSREKKESFPLTVTSAQKNPTAFYLCASSPDRGATGELFFGEGSRLTVL.

CDR3 amino acids: CASIPGAGGRTGELFF. CDR3 in DNA: TGTGCCAGCATCCCTGGGGCGGGAGGAAGGACCGGGGAGCTGTTTTTT. This sequence joins TRBV7-2 and TRBJ2-2, with 8 bases identical to TRBD2. CDR3 length: 16 residues. J was trimmed by 5 bases and V by 7 bases; bases with no gene match: 12. CDR1 and CDR2 from the germline V gene are SGHTA and FQGNSA.

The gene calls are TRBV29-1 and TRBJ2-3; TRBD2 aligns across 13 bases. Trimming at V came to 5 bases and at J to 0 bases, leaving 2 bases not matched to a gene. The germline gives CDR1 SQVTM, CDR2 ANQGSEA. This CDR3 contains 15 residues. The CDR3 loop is CSVRGLAGSTDTQYF. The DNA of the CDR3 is TGCAGCGTTCGGGGACTAGCGGGAAGCACAGATACGCAGTATTTT.

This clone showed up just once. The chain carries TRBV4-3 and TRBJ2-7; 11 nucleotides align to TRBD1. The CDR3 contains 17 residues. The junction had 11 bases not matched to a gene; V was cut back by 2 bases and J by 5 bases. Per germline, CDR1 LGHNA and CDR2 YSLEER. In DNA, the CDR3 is TGCGCCAGCAGCCAAATCTTACTCGGGGACAGGGGGGACGAGCAGTACTTC. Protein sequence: CASSQILLGDRGDEQYF.

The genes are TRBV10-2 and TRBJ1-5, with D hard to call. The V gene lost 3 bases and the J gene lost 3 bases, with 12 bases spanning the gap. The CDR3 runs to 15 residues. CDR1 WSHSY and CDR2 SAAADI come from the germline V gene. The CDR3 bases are TGCGCCAGCAGTGATTTCGGGTTCTCCAATCAGCCCCAGCATTTT. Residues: CASSDFGFSNQPQHF.

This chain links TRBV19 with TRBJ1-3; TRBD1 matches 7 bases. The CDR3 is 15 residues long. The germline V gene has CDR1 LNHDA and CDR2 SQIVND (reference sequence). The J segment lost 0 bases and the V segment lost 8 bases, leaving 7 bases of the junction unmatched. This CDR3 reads CASFGTAYSGNTIYF. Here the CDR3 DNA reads TGTGCCAGTTTTGGGACAGCTTACTCTGGAAACACCATATATTTT.

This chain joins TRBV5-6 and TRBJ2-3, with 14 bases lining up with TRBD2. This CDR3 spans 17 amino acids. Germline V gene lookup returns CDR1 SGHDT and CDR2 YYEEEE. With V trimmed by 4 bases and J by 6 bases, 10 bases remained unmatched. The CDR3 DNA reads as TGTGCCAGCAGCCCGGGACTAGCGGGGGCGGGTGGGGATACGCAGTATTTT. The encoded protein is CASSPGLAGAGGDTQYF.

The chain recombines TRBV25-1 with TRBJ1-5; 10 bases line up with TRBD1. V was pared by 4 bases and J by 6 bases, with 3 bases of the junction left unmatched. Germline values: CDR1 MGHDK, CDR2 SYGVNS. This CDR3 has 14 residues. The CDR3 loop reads CASSGQGAAQPQHF. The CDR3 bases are TGTGCCAGCAGTGGACAGGGGGCGGCTCAGCCCCAGCATTTT.

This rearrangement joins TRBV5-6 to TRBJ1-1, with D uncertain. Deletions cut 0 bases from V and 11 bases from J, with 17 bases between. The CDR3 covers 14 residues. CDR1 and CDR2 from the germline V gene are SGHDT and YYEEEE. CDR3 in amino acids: CASSLGRSQPRAFF. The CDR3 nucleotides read TGTGCCAGCAGCTTGGGCCGGTCCCAACCTCGGGCTTTCTTT. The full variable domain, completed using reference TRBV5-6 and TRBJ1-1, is DAGVTQSPTHLIKTRGQQVTLRCSPKSGHDTVSWYQQALGQGPQFIFQYYEEEERQRGNFPDRFSGHQFPNYSSELNVNALLLGDSALYLCASSLGRSQPRAFFGQGTRLTVV.

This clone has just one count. The CDR3, as DNA: TGTGCCAGCACCACCCCGGGGGTCAGTTACAATGAGCAGTTCTTC. This gives the protein CASTTPGVSYNEQFF. The J gene is TRBJ2-1, the V gene TRBV28, with D perhaps TRBD2 (6 bases). In germline, CDR1 is MDHEN, CDR2 SYDVKM. This CDR3 comprises 15 residues. V was clipped by 7 bases and J by 4 bases, with 17 bases between them. Full variable domain (rest looked up from reference TRBV28 and TRBJ2-1): DVKVTQSSRYLVKRTGEKVFLECVQDMDHENMFWYRQDPGLGLRLIYFSYDVKMKEKGDIPEGYSVSREKKERFSLILESASTNQTSMYLCASTTPGVSYNEQFFGPGTRLTVL.

In nucleotides, the CDR3 is TGCGCCAGCAGCTTCGACAGGGGGGCTGGGGCCAACGTCCTGACTTTC. Protein product: CASSFDRGAGANVLTF. V usage is TRBV5-1 and J usage is TRBJ2-6; 9 bases fit TRBD1. The CDR3 consists of 16 residues. V was clipped by 2 bases and J by 2 bases; unmatched bases: 2. Per germline, CDR1 SGHRS and CDR2 YFSETQ.

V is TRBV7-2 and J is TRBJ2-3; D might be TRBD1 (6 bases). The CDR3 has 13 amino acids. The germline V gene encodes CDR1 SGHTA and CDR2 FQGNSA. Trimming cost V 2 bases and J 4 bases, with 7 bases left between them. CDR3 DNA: TGTGCCAGCAGCTTAAAGGGGGCAGATACGCAGTATTTT. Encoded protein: CASSLKGADTQYF.

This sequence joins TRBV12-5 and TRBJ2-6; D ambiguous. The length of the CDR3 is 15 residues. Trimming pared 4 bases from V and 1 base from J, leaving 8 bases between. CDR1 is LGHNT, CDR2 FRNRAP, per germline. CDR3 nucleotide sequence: TGTGCTAGTGGTTCCTTCGGGTCTGGGGCCAACGTCCTGACTTTC. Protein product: CASGSFGSGANVLTF. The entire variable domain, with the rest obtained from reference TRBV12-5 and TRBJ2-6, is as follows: DARVTQTPRHKVTEMGQEVTMRCQPILGHNTVFWYRQTMMQGLELLAYFRNRAPLDDSGMPKDRFSAEMPDATLATLKIQPSEPRDSAVYFCASGSFGSGANVLTFGAGSRLTVL.

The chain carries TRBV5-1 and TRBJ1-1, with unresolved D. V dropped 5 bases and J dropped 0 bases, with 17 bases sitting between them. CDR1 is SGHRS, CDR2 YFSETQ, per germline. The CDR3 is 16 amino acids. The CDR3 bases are TGCGCCAGCAGTCTCGAGGCGAGACTCATGAACACTGAAGCTTTCTTT. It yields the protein CASSLEARLMNTEAFF.

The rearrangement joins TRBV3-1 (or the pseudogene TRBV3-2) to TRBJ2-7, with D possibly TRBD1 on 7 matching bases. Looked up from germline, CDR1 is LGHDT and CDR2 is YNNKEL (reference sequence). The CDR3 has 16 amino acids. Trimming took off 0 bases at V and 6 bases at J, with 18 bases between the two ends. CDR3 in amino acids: CASSQDQGDSYFEQYF. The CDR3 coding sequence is TGTGCCAGCAGCCAAGATCAGGGGGACTCGTACTTCGAGCAGTACTTC.

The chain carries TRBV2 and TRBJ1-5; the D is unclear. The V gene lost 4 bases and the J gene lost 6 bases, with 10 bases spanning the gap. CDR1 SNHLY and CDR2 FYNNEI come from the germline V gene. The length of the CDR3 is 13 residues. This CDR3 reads CASSGAEAQPQHF. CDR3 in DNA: TGTGCCAGCAGTGGTGCAGAGGCTCAGCCCCAGCATTTT.

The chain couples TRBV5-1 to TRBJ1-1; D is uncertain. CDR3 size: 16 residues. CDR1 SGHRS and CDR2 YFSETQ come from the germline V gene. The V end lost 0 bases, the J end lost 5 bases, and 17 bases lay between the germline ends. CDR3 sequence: CASSLGLVGSNTEAFF. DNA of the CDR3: TGCGCCAGCAGCTTGGGCTTGGTGGGCTCGAATACTGAAGCTTTCTTT.

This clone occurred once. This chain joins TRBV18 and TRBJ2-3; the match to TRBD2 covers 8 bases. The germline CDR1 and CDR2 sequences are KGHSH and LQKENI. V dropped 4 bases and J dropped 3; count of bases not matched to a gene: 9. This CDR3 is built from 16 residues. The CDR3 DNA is TGTGCCAGCTCACTCGGAGCCAGCGGGGGAACAGATACGCAGTATTTT. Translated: CASSLGASGGTDTQYF.

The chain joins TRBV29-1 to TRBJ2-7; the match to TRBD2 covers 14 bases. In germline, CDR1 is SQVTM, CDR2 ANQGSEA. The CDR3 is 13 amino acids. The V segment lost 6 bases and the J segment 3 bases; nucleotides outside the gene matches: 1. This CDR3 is CSVGLAGVYEQYF. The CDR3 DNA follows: TGCAGCGTGGGACTAGCGGGAGTCTACGAGCAGTACTTC.

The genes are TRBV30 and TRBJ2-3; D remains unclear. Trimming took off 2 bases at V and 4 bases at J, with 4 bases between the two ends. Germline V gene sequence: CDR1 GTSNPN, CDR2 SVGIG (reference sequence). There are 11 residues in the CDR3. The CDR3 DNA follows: TGTGCCTGGAGTCAGGCAGATACGCAGTATTTT. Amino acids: CAWSQADTQYF.

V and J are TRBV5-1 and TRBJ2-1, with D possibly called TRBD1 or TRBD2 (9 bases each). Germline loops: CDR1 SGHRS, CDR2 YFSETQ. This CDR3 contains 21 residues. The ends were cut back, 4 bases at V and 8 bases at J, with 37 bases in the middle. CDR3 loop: CASSTSIPGQGWLAGWYEQFF. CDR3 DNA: TGCGCCAGCAGCACCAGTATACCGGGACAGGGCTGGCTAGCGGGATGGTATGAGCAGTTCTTC.

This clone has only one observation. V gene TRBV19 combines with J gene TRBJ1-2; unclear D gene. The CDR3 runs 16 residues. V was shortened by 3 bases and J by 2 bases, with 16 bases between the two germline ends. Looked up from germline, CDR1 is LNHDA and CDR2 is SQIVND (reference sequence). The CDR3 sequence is CASSIFPSAANYGYTF. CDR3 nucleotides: TGTGCCAGTAGTATTTTTCCGTCGGCGGCCAACTATGGCTACACCTTC. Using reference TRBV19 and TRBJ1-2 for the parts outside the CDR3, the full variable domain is DGGITQSPKYLFRKEGQNVTLSCEQNLNHDAMYWYRQDPGQGLRLIYYSQIVNDFQKGDIAEGYSVSREKKESFPLTVTSAQKNPTAFYLCASSIFPSAANYGYTFGSGTRLTVV.

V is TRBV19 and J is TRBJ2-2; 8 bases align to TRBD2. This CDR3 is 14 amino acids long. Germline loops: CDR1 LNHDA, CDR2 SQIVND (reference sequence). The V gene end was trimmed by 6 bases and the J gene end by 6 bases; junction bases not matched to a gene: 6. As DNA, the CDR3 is TGTGCCAGTAGAGAACTCGGGGGGGCCGGGGAGCTGTTTTTT. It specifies CASRELGGAGELFF.

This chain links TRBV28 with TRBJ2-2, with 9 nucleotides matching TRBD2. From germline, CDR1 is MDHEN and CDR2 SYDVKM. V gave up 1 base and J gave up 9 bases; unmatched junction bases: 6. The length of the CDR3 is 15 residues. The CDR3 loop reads CASSLSGGGVRELFF. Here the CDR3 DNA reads TGTGCCAGCAGTTTATCAGGCGGGGGGGTTCGGGAGCTGTTTTTT.

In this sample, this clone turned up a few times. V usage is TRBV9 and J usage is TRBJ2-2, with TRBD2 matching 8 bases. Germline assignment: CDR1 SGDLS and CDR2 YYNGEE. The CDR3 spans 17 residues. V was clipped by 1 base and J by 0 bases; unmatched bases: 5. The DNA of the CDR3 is TGTGCCAGCAGCGTAACGAGACTAGCGTCGAACACCGGGGAGCTGTTTTTT. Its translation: CASSVTRLASNTGELFF.

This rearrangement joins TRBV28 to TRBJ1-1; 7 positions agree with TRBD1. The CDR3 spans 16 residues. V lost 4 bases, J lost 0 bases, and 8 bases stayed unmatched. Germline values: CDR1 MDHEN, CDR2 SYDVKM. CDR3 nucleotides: TGTGCCAGCAGTTCTCAGACAGGGACTTTGAACACTGAAGCTTTCTTT. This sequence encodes CASSSQTGTLNTEAFF.

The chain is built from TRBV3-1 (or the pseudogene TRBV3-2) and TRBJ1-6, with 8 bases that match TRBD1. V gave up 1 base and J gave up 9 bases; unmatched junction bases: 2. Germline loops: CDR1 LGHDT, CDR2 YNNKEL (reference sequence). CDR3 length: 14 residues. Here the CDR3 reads CASSQGQGISPLHF. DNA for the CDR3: TGTGCCAGCAGCCAAGGACAGGGGATTTCACCCCTCCACTTT.

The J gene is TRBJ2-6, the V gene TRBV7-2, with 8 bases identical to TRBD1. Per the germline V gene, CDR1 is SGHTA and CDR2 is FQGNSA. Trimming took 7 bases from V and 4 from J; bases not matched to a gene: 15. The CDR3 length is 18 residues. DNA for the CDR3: TGTGCCAGCATCCCGCGGACAGGGTATGCGGGCGGGGCCAACGTCCTGACTTTC. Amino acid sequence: CASIPRTGYAGGANVLTF.

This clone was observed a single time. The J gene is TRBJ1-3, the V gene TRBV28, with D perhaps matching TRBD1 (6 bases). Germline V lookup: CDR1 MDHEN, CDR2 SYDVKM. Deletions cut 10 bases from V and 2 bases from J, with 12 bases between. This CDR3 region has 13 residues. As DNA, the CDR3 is TGTGCCACTCAGACAGGCACTGGAAACACCATATATTTT. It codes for CATQTGTGNTIYF.